The T cell receptor (beta chain) described here comes from a study of blood T cell repertoires in COVID-19. Original processing methods: Amplification from reference gene primers served as the basis for estimated nucleated cell counts. Assay used: immunoSEQ multiplex PCR; TCRdb lists only in-frame clones, some missing. D and trimming come from the DNA, and the V and J calls and clone size come from that table. The sample holds 50,000 or so clones; about 90% are singletons and the top ten take roughly 15%. There are a few counts of this clone. The V gene's germline CDR1 is LNHDA and CDR2 SQIVND (reference sequence). Unmatched junction bases numbered 6, after V lost 6 bases and J lost 3 bases. CDR3 length equals 14 residues.

The sequencing sample was made of peripheral blood. This clonotype was sampled from a human donor with active COVID-19. The donor label of this sample is uncertain. The chain couples TRBV19 to TRBJ2-7, with TRBD1 identical over 9 bases. This chain's CDR3 is CASSRDRAVYEQYF. In nucleotides, the CDR3 is TGTGCCAGTAGCAGGGACAGGGCCGTCTACGAGCAGTACTTC.